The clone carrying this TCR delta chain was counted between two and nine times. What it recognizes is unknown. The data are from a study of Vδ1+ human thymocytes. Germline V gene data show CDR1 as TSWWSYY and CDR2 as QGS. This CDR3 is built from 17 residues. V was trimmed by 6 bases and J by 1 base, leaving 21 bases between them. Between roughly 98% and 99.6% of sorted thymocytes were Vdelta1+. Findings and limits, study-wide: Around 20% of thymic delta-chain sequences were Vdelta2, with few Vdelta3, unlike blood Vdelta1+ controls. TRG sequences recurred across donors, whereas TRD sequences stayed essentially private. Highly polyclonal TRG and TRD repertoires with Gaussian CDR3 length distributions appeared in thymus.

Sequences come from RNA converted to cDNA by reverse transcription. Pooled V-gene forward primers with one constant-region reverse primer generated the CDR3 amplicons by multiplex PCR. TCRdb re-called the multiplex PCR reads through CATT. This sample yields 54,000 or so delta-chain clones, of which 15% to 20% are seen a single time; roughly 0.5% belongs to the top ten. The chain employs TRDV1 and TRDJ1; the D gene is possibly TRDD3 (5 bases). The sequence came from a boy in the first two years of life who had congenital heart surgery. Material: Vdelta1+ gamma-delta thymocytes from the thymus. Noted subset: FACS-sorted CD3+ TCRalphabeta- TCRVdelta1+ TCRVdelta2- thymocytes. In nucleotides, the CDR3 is TGTGCTCTTGGTGACTACCGGGACGGGATTTTCACCGATAAACTCATCTTT. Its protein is CALGDYRDGIFTDKLIF.